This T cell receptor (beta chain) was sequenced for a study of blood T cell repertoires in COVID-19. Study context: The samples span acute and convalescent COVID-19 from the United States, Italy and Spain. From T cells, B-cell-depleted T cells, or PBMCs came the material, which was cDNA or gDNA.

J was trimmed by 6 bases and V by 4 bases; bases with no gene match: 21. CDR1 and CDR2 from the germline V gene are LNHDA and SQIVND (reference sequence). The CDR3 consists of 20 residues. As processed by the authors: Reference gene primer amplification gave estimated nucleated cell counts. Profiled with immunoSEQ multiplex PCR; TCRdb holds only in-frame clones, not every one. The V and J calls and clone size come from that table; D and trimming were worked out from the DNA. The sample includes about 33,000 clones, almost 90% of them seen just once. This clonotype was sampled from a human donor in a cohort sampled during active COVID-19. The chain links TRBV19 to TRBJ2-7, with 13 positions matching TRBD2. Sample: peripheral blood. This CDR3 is CASSNIHPPTSGRTLGEQYF. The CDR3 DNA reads TGTGCCAGTAGTAACATCCACCCTCCGACTAGCGGGAGGACCTTGGGCGAGCAGTACTTC.